The 27 T cell receptor beta chains below come from one sample, sequenced in a study of blood T cell repertoires in COVID-19. Data came from immunoSEQ multiplex PCR; TCRdb stores just in-frame clones and leaves some out. The sample lists some 100,000 clones, about nine tenths occurring once. Material: peripheral blood. Receptor source: a man between 50 and 59 years old with acute or convalescent COVID-19.

V gene TRBV3-1 (or the pseudogene TRBV3-2) combines with J gene TRBJ2-3; 12 bases match TRBD2. V shed 3 bases and J 1 base; nucleotides not matched to a gene: 5. Per the germline V gene, CDR1 is LGHDT and CDR2 is YNNKEL (reference sequence). The CDR3 totals 17 residues. CDR3 sequence: CASSQARTSGGTDTQYF. The CDR3 DNA reads as TGTGCCAGCAGCCAGGCCCGGACTAGCGGGGGCACAGATACGCAGTATTTT.

The chain couples TRBV7-2 to TRBJ1-5; possible D gene TRBD1, 5 bases. V was trimmed by 3 bases and J by 2 bases, leaving 11 bases between them. From germline, CDR1 is SGHTA and CDR2 FQGNSA. CDR3 length equals 15 residues. The CDR3: CASSFGTGGNQPQHF. CDR3 in DNA: TGTGCCAGCAGCTTCGGGACGGGGGGCAATCAGCCCCAGCATTTT.

This clone has a single count. Additional DNA sequences in this sample encode the identical CDR3. The chain combines TRBV18 with TRBJ1-1; D not certain. Germline CDR1 is KGHSH and CDR2 is LQKENI. V was pared by 6 bases and J by 2 bases, with 10 bases between. CDR3 size: 13 residues. The CDR3 DNA is TGTGCCAGCTCCCCGGGTCTTAACACTGAAGCTTTCTTT. Its protein product is CASSPGLNTEAFF.

In nucleotides, the CDR3 is TGTGCCAGCAGCAGGAGAGGGGGCCGTTCCTATGGCTACACCTTC. It specifies CASSRRGGRSYGYTF. This chain uses TRBV5-6 with TRBJ1-2; 7 bases line up with TRBD1. The V segment lost 4 bases and the J segment 4 bases; nucleotides outside the gene matches: 10. Germline V gene sequence: CDR1 SGHDT, CDR2 YYEEEE. CDR3 length: 15 amino acids.

V is TRBV4-1 and J is TRBJ1-2; D remains unclear. This CDR3 is 17 amino acids long. V was trimmed by 4 bases and J by 7 bases, leaving 25 bases between them. Germline V gene lookup returns CDR1 MGHRA and CDR2 YSYEKL. CDR3 amino acids: CASSRGGLGAGASGYTF. CDR3 bases: TGCGCCAGCAGCCGCGGAGGGCTTGGTGCGGGTGCGAGTGGCTACACCTTC.

The chain uses TRBV12-3 or TRBV12-4 and TRBJ1-6, with D hard to call. The CDR3 contains 12 residues. V was trimmed by 3 bases and J by 10 bases, leaving 7 bases between them. Here the CDR3 reads CASSFMESPLHF. DNA of the CDR3: TGTGCCAGCAGTTTTATGGAGTCACCCCTCCACTTT.

V and J are TRBV27 and TRBJ2-1; maybe TRBD1 (6 bases). CDR3 length equals 16 residues. The V gene lost 6 bases and the J gene lost 9 bases, with 24 bases spanning the gap. CDR1 is MNHEY, CDR2 SMNVEV, per germline (reference sequence). The CDR3 coding sequence is TGTGCCAGCAGCCAACCGGGACACCCGTCCCTTAGTGAGCAGTTCTTC. The encoded protein is CASSQPGHPSLSEQFF.

The genes are TRBV29-1 and TRBJ2-7; 8 bases line up with TRBD1. V gave up 4 bases and J gave up 3 bases; unmatched junction bases: 8. The CDR3 consists of 14 residues. The germline CDR1 and CDR2 sequences are SQVTM and ANQGSEA. The CDR3 nucleotides are TGCAGCGTTGCTGGACAGGGTCGCGGCTACGAGCAGTACTTC. It yields the protein CSVAGQGRGYEQYF.

This sequence joins TRBV3-1 (or the pseudogene TRBV3-2) and TRBJ1-2; unclear D gene. In germline, CDR1 is LGHDT, CDR2 YNNKEL (reference sequence). Trimming removed 1 base from V and 4 bases from J, with 4 bases in between. The CDR3 is 12 residues long. CDR3 loop: CASSQGAYGYTF. The CDR3 nucleotides are TGTGCCAGCAGCCAAGGGGCCTATGGCTACACCTTC.

The chain is built from TRBV18 and TRBJ2-3; TRBD2 agrees at 8 bases. V gave up 3 bases and J gave up 3 bases; unmatched junction bases: 11. Germline V gene lookup returns CDR1 KGHSH and CDR2 LQKENI. There are 17 residues in the CDR3. CDR3 residues: CASSPPSGGVRTDTQYF. The DNA for the CDR3 is TGTGCCAGCTCACCGCCGAGCGGGGGAGTAAGGACAGATACGCAGTATTTT.

The V gene is TRBV6-5, the J gene TRBJ2-7, with D perhaps matching TRBD2 (6 bases). The CDR3 length is 14 residues. V lost 6 bases and J lost 3, with 15 bases in between. CDR1 and CDR2 from the germline V gene are MNHEY and SVGAGI. The CDR3 DNA reads as TGTGCCAGCAGGGCCCCGGAGGGGTTCTACGAGCAGTACTTC. Its translation: CASRAPEGFYEQYF.

V gene TRBV11-2 combines with J gene TRBJ2-7; TRBD1 matches 8 bases. The germline gives CDR1 SGHAT, CDR2 FQNNGV. This CDR3 is built from 15 residues. V dropped 3 bases and J dropped 2; count of bases not matched to a gene: 6. The CDR3 loop reads CASSLDRAQAYEQYF. The CDR3 DNA is TGTGCCAGCAGCTTGGACAGGGCCCAAGCCTACGAGCAGTACTTC.

The V call is TRBV5-6, the J call TRBJ1-2, with 7 bases identical to TRBD1. The CDR3 sequence is 13 residues long. Losses at the gene ends were 8 bases for V and 4 bases for J; bases not matched to a gene: 8. Germline V CDR1 and CDR2: SGHDT, YYEEEE. For the CDR3, the DNA is TGTGCCAGTGCGGCCACAGGGGTCTATGGCTACACCTTC. Residues: CASAATGVYGYTF.

This chain joins TRBV5-1 and TRBJ2-3; the D gene is possibly TRBD2 (6 bases). Deletions cut 4 bases from V and 5 bases from J, with 14 bases between. This CDR3 has 14 residues. Germline V gene lookup returns CDR1 SGHRS and CDR2 YFSETQ. The CDR3 bases are TGCGCCAGCAGCATAGGGACTGTTGGAGATACGCAGTATTTT. Its protein is CASSIGTVGDTQYF.

CDR3 sequence (DNA): TGTGCCAGTGCGGGGGGACAGTACCTAGCCAAAAACATTCAGTACTTC. Encoded protein: CASAGGQYLAKNIQYF. V gene TRBV19 combines with J gene TRBJ2-4; maybe TRBD2 (8 bases). Germline V lookup: CDR1 LNHDA, CDR2 SQIVND (reference sequence). The V gene lost 8 bases and the J gene lost 0 bases, with 17 bases spanning the gap. This CDR3 spans 16 amino acids.

The J gene is TRBJ2-1, the V gene TRBV4-1; 8 positions agree with TRBD2. V was clipped by 2 bases and J by 0 bases; unmatched bases: 12. CDR3 length: 19 amino acids. From germline, CDR1 is MGHRA and CDR2 YSYEKL. The CDR3, as DNA: TGCGCCAGCAGCCAATCCCTAGGGATAGCGGGAAGCTCCTACAATGAGCAGTTCTTC. The encoded protein is CASSQSLGIAGSSYNEQFF.

This sequence joins TRBV10-1 and TRBJ2-7; 7 bases map to TRBD2. The germline gives CDR1 WNHNN, CDR2 SYGVQD (reference sequence). V trimming: 3 bases; J trimming: 3 bases; junction bases outside the gene matches: 5. This CDR3 contains 14 residues. The CDR3 is CASSDTSAFYEQYF. The DNA of the CDR3 is TGCGCCAGCAGTGACACTAGCGCCTTCTACGAGCAGTACTTC.

The chain is built from TRBV19 and TRBJ1-5, with a possible D match to TRBD1 (5 bases). Trimming stripped 2 bases from V and 6 bases from J, with 8 bases between. Germline V gene sequence: CDR1 LNHDA, CDR2 SQIVND (reference sequence). The CDR3 is 13 amino acids. The CDR3 sequence is CASSIQGGQPQHF. CDR3 sequence (DNA): TGTGCCAGTAGTATACAGGGAGGTCAGCCCCAGCATTTT.

The chain couples TRBV7-2 to TRBJ1-3, with TRBD1 matching over 8 bases. V lost 1 base, J lost 3 bases, and 5 bases stayed unmatched. Germline V gene sequence: CDR1 SGHTA, CDR2 FQGNSA. The CDR3 is made up of 16 amino acids. The CDR3 loop reads CASSLVGTGGGNTIYF. CDR3 DNA sequence: TGTGCCAGCAGCTTAGTCGGGACAGGCGGTGGAAACACCATATATTTT.

The rearrangement links TRBV12-5 to TRBJ2-3; TRBD2 matches 14 bases. The CDR3 has 17 amino acids. Germline V CDR1 and CDR2: LGHNT, FRNRAP. The V segment lost 5 bases and the J segment 3 bases; nucleotides outside the gene matches: 7. As DNA, the CDR3 is TGTGCTAGTGGTATCTCCGGGACTAGCGGGAGAACAGATACGCAGTATTTT. The encoded protein is CASGISGTSGRTDTQYF.

The chain is built from TRBV7-8 and TRBJ1-2; TRBD1 might be the D (6 bases). V was cut by 5 bases and J by 5 bases, with 18 bases left in between. The CDR3 has 15 amino acids. The germline V gene encodes CDR1 SGHVS and CDR2 FQNEAQ. Written as DNA, the CDR3 is TGTGCCAGCAGCCTGTCGGGGGGCGCCTGGTATGGCTACACCTTC. Protein: CASSLSGGAWYGYTF.

V is TRBV7-2 and J is TRBJ1-2, with D perhaps TRBD1 (6 bases). V dropped 4 bases and J dropped 4 bases, with 10 bases sitting between them. Germline V gene sequence: CDR1 SGHTA, CDR2 FQGNSA. The CDR3 spans 13 residues. The CDR3 bases are TGTGCCAGCAGCTCACAGGGAGTCTATGGCTACACCTTC. Protein sequence: CASSSQGVYGYTF.

V is TRBV29-1 and J is TRBJ2-3, with 12 bases lining up with TRBD2. The CDR3 sequence is 16 residues long. Germline assignment: CDR1 SQVTM and CDR2 ANQGSEA. V shed 5 bases, J shed 1 base, and the junction held 7 bases outside the gene matches. In DNA form, the CDR3 reads TGCAGCGTTACCTCCGGACTAGCGGGGCGCACAGATACGCAGTATTTT. The encoded protein is CSVTSGLAGRTDTQYF.

The gene calls are TRBV19 and TRBJ1-1; D perhaps matches TRBD1 (5 bases). The germline CDR1 and CDR2 sequences are LNHDA and SQIVND (reference sequence). V gave up 1 base and J gave up 0 bases, with 9 bases separating them. The CDR3 sequence is 15 residues long. The CDR3 DNA sequence: TGTGCCAGTAGTATAGGGCACAGGTTGAACACTGAAGCTTTCTTT. It specifies CASSIGHRLNTEAFF.

The chain recombines TRBV10-3 with TRBJ2-1; 8 bases fit TRBD2. The germline V gene encodes CDR1 ENHRY and CDR2 SYGVKD. J was trimmed by 1 base and V by 3 bases; bases with no gene match: 2. The CDR3 loop spans 15 amino acids. The CDR3 is CAISETSGSYNEQFF. The CDR3 region has the DNA TGTGCCATCAGTGAAACTAGCGGATCCTACAATGAGCAGTTCTTC.

This chain uses TRBV14 with TRBJ2-1; the D is unclear. V lost 4 bases to trimming and J lost 14 bases, with 18 bases between them. This CDR3 has 13 amino acids. Germline V gene lookup returns CDR1 SGHDN and CDR2 FVKESK. CDR3 protein: CASSPRFFREEFF. The CDR3 nucleotides are TGTGCCAGCAGCCCCCGTTTTTTTCGAGAGGAGTTCTTC.

This clone was detected once. The chain combines TRBV19 with TRBJ1-5; D is unclear. V was pared by 1 base and J by 0 bases, with 13 bases between. There are 17 residues in the CDR3. Germline lookup yields CDR1 LNHDA and CDR2 SQIVND (reference sequence). DNA of the CDR3: TGTGCCAGTAGTATAGGTGGAGACTTCTATAGCAATCAGCCCCAGCATTTT. As protein: CASSIGGDFYSNQPQHF.